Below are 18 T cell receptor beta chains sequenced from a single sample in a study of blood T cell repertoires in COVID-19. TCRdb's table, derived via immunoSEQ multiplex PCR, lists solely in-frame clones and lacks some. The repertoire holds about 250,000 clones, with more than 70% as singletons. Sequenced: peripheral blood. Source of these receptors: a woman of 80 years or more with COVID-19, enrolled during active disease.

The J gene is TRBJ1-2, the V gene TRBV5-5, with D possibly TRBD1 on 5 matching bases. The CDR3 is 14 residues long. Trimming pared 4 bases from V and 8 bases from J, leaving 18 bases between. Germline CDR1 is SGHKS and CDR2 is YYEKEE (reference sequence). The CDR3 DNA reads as TGTGCCAGCAGCGATATTCAAGGGGTGAAGGGCTACACCTTC. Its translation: CASSDIQGVKGYTF.

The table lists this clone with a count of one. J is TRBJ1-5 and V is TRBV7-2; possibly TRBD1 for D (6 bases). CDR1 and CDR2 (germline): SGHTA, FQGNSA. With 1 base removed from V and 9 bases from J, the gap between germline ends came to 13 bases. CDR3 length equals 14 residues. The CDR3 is CASSLDARGRPQHF. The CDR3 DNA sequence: TGTGCCAGCAGCTTAGATGCCAGGGGTCGGCCCCAGCATTTT.

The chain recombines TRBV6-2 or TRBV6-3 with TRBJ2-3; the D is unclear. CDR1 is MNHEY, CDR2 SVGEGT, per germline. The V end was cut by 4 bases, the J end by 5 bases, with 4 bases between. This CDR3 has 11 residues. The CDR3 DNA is TGTGCCAGCAGTTTTCGAGATACGCAGTATTTT. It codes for CASSFRDTQYF.

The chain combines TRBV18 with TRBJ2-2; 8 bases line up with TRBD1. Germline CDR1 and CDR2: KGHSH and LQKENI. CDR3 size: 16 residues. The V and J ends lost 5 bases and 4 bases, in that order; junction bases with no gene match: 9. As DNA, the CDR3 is TGTGCCAGCTCATCAACCGACAGGGGCCCCACCGGGGAGCTGTTTTTT. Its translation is CASSSTDRGPTGELFF.

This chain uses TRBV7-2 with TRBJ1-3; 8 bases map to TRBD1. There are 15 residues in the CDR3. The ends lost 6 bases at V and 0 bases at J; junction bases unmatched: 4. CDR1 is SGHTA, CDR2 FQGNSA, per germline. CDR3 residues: CASRFTGGSGNTIYF. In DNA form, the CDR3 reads TGTGCCAGCAGATTTACAGGGGGCTCTGGAAACACCATATATTTT.

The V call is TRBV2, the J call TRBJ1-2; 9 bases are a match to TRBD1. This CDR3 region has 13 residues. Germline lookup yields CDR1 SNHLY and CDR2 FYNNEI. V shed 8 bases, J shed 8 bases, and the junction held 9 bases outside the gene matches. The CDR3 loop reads CASGGTGSRGYTF. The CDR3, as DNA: TGTGCCAGCGGAGGGACAGGGTCAAGAGGCTACACCTTC.

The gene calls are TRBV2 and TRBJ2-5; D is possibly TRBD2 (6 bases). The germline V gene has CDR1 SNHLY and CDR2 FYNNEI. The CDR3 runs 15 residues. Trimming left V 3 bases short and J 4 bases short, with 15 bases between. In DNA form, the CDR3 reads TGTGCCAGCAGTGAGGAGGGACTCCCCGGAGAGACCCAGTACTTC. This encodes CASSEEGLPGETQYF.

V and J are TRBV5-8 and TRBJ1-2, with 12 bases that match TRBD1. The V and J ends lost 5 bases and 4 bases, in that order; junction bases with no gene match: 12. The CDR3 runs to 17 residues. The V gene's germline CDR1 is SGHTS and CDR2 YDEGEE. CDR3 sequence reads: CASSQGDRGLSGYGYTF. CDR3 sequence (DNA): TGTGCCAGCAGTCAAGGGGACAGGGGGCTTTCGGGCTATGGCTACACCTTC.

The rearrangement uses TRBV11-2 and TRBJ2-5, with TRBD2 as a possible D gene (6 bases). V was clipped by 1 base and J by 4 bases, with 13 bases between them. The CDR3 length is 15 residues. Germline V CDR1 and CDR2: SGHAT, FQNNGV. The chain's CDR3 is CASSLGAGTRETQYF. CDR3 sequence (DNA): TGTGCCAGCAGCTTAGGCGCGGGGACGCGAGAGACCCAGTACTTC.

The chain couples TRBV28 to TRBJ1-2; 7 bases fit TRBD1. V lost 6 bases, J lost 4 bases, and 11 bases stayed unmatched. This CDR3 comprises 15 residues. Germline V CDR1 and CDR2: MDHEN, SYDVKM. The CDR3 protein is CASRSIPQGIYGYTF. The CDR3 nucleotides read TGTGCCAGCAGATCCATCCCACAGGGGATCTATGGCTACACCTTC.

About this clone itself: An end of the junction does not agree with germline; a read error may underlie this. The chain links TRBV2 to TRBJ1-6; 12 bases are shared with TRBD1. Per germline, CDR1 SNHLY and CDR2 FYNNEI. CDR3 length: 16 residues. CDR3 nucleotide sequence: TGTGCCAGCAGGTCGGGGACAGGGGGCGGCTATTCATCCCTCCACTTT. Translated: CASRSGTGGGYSSLHF.

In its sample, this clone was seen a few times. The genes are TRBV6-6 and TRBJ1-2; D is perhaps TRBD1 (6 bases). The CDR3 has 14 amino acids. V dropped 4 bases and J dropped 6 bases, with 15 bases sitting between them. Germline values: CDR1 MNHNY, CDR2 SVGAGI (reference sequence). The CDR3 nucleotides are TGTGCCAGCAGTTTTTCTGGGACAAGCGATGGCTACACCTTC. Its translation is CASSFSGTSDGYTF.

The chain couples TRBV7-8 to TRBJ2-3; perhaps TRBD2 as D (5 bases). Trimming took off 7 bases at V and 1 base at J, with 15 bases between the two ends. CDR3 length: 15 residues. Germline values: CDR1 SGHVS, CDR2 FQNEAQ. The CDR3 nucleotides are TGTGCCAGCACCCAGCTGGCCGGGGGCACAGATACGCAGTATTTT. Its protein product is CASTQLAGGTDTQYF.

The CDR3 here is CASSSRDGYTF. The CDR3 DNA is TGTGCCAGCAGTTCCCGGGATGGCTACACCTTC. The chain joins TRBV7-2 to TRBJ1-2; D call uncertain. This CDR3 has 11 amino acids. Germline CDR1 and CDR2: SGHTA and FQGNSA. V was clipped by 6 bases and J by 6 bases, with 8 bases between them.

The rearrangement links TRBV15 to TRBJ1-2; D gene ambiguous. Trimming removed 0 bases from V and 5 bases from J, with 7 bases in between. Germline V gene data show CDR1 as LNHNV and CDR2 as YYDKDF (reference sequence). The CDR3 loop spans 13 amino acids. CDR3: CATSRDGGYGYTF. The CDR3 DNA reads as TGTGCCACCAGCAGAGATGGAGGGTATGGCTACACCTTC. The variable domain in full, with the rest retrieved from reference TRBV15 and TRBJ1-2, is DAMVIQNPRYQVTQFGKPVTLSCSQTLNHNVMYWYQQKSSQAPKLLFHYYDKDFNNEADTPDNFQSRRPNTSFCFLDIRSPGLGDTAMYLCATSRDGGYGYTFGSGTRLTVV.

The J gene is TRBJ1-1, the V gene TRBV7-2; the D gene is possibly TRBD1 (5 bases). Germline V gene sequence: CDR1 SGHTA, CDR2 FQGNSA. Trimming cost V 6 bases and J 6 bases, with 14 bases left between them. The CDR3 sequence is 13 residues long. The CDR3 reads CASRGGGNSEAFF. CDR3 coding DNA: TGTGCCAGCAGGGGGGGAGGGAATTCTGAAGCTTTCTTT.

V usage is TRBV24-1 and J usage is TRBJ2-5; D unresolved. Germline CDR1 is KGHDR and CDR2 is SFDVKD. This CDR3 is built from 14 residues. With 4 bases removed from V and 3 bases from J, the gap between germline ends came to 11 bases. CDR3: CATSEGGPEETQYF. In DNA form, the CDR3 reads TGTGCCACCAGTGAAGGCGGCCCAGAAGAGACCCAGTACTTC.

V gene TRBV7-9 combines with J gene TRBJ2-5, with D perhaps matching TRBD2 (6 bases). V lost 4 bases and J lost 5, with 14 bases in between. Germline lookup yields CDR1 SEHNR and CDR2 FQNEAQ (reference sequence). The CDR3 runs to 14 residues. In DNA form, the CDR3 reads TGTGCCAGCAGCTACTCTAGCGCGGAGGAGACCCAGTACTTC. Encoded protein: CASSYSSAEETQYF.